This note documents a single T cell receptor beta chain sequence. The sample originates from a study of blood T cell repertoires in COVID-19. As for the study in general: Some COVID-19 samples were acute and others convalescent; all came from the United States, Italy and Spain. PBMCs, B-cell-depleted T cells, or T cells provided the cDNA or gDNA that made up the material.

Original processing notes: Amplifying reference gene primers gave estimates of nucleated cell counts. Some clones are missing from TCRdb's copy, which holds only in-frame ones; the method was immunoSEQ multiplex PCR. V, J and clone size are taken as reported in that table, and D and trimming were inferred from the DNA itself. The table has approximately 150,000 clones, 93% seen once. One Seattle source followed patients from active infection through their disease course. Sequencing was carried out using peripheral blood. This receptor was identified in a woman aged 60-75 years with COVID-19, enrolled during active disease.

For the CDR3, the DNA is TGCGCCAGCAGCCTTGGACAGGGTGTCAACGTCCTGACTTTC. Translation gives CASSLGQGVNVLTF. The V and J genes are TRBV4-3 and TRBJ2-6, with 8 positions matching TRBD1. Germline lookup yields CDR1 LGHNA and CDR2 YSLEER. The CDR3 has 14 residues. V shed 4 bases and J 9 bases; nucleotides not matched to a gene: 5.